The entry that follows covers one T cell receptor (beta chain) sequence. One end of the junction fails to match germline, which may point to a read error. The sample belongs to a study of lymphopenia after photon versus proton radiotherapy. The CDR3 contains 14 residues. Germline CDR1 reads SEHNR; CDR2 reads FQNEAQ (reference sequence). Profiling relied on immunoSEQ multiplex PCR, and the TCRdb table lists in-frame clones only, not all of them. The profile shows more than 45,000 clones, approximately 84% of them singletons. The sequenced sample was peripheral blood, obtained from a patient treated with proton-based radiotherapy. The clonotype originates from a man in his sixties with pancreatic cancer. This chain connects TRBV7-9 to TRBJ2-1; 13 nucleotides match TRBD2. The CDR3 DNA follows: TGTGCCAGCAGTTTAGAGGGGACTAGCGGGATGCCGTTCTTC. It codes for CASSLEGTSGMPFF.